This record concerns one TCR beta chain sequence. These data originate in a study of blood T cell repertoires in COVID-19. The repertoire was sequenced with immunoSEQ multiplex PCR; TCRdb's copy has only in-frame clones and lacks some. The data hold 120,000 or so clones, with approximately 71% observed a single time. Germline trimming cut 4 bases from V and 0 bases from J; bases unmatched to any gene: 7. Germline V CDR1 and CDR2: SGHNT, YYREEE (reference sequence). The CDR3 sequence is 17 residues long. The clonotype was recovered from a woman in her 70s with acute or convalescent COVID-19. The chain links TRBV5-4 to TRBJ2-3; 11 nucleotides align to TRBD2. The sequencing sample was made of peripheral blood. The CDR3 region has the DNA TGTGCCAGCAGCCGCGTAGCGGGAGGGCCCAGCACAGATACGCAGTATTTT. The encoded protein is CASSRVAGGPSTDTQYF.